These 8 T cell receptor beta chains share one sample of origin, sequenced in a study of blood T cells in healthy people across ages. A J-beta primer mix and a sample-barcoded 5' primer were used in a second PCR of about 7 to 12 cycles. MiXCR, run by TCRdb on the 5' RACE reads, gives a single entry per CDR3 protein. The sample has hundreds of thousands of distinct CDR3 sequences, approximately 48% seen once. Material for sequencing was blood. The receptors stem from a man aged 60 to 69 in good health.

The chain links TRBV27 to TRBJ2-7; 7 nucleotides match TRBD1. CDR1 is MNHEY and CDR2 is SMNVEV in the germline V gene (reference sequence). The trim removed 6 bases at V and 6 bases at J, leaving 5 bases unmatched. This CDR3 has 12 amino acids. Here the CDR3 reads CASRSTGVEQYF. The CDR3 nucleotides read TGTGCCAGCAGGTCCACAGGGGTCGAGCAGTACTTC.

This clonotype was counted a single time. V usage is TRBV20-1 and J usage is TRBJ2-3; 9 nucleotides line up with TRBD1. The V gene end was trimmed by 4 bases and the J gene end by 5 bases; junction bases not matched to a gene: 10. The CDR3 is 15 amino acids. Germline lookup yields CDR1 DFQATT and CDR2 SNEGSKA (reference sequence). The CDR3 coding sequence is TGCAGTGCTACGGGACAGGGATCCATTGGAGATACGCAGTATTTT. Translating gives CSATGQGSIGDTQYF.

This clonotype has a handful of counts. This chain connects TRBV7-3 to TRBJ2-5, with 15 bases aligning to TRBD2. From germline, CDR1 is SGHTA and CDR2 FQGTGA. After removal of 5 bases from V and 2 bases from J, the junction contained 9 bases not matched to a gene. The CDR3 is made up of 18 amino acids. CDR3 sequence reads: CASSPNGLAGGTQETQYF. As DNA, the CDR3 is TGTGCCAGCAGCCCGAACGGACTAGCGGGGGGGACGCAAGAGACCCAGTACTTC.

The gene calls are TRBV11-1 and TRBJ2-3; D call uncertain. There are 15 residues in the CDR3. Germline assignment: CDR1 SGHAT and CDR2 FQDESV (reference sequence). Trimming removed 1 base from V and 5 bases from J, with 13 bases in between. CDR3: CASSLGQPAGDTQYF. CDR3 nucleotide sequence: TGTGCCAGCAGCTTAGGTCAGCCTGCCGGAGATACGCAGTATTTT.

The chain joins TRBV3-1 to TRBJ2-3, with D perhaps matching TRBD2 (5 bases). Germline CDR1 LGHDT, CDR2 YNNKEL (reference sequence). The CDR3 spans 17 residues. V lost 0 bases to trimming and J lost 6 bases, with 19 bases between them. The CDR3 sequence: CASSQDLRTLIPDTQYF. The CDR3 DNA is TGTGCCAGCAGCCAAGATTTGAGGACTCTCATCCCCGATACGCAGTATTTT.

A few counts support this clonotype. This chain connects TRBV12-3 or TRBV12-4 to TRBJ2-5; D is perhaps TRBD1 (6 bases). Between the trimmed V and J ends, which lost 0 bases and 3 bases, there was a span of 11 bases. The CDR3 runs 15 residues. DNA of the CDR3: TGTGCCAGCAGTTTAGCGCTCCGGGACAAAGAGACCCAGTACTTC. It yields the protein CASSLALRDKETQYF.

This chain links TRBV5-1 with TRBJ1-1; possibly TRBD1 for D (6 bases). The germline V gene has CDR1 SGHRS and CDR2 YFSETQ. V lost 0 bases, J lost 0 bases, and 12 bases lay in between. This CDR3 comprises 16 residues. CDR3 nucleotides: TGCGCCAGCAGCTTGGCCGGACAGCCCATGAACACTGAAGCTTTCTTT. Its translation is CASSLAGQPMNTEAFF.

The J gene is TRBJ1-2, the V gene TRBV7-8; 10 nucleotides line up with TRBD1. Looked up from germline, CDR1 is SGHVS and CDR2 is FQNEAQ. With V trimmed by 5 bases and J by 8 bases, 14 bases remained unmatched. The CDR3 covers 16 residues. CDR3 protein: CASSRQGASQLGGYTF. CDR3 coding DNA: TGTGCCAGCAGCAGACAGGGGGCCTCTCAACTCGGGGGCTACACCTTC.